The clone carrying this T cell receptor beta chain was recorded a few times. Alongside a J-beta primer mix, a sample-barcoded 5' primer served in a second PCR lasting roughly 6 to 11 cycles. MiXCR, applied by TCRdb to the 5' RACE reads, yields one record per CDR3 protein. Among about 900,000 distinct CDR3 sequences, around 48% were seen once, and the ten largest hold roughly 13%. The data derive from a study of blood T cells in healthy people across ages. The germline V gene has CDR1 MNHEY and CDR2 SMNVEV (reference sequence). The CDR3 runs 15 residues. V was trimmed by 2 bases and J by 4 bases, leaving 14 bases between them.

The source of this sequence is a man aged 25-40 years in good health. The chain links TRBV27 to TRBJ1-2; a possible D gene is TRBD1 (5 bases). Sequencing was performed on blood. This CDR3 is CASSLRRGWGYGYTF. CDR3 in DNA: TGTGCCAGCAGTTTAAGAAGGGGCTGGGGCTATGGCTACACCTTC.